The present entry profiles one T cell receptor (beta chain) with its context. Enrolled during active infection, Seattle patients were then followed longitudinally. This record comes from a study of blood T cell repertoires in COVID-19. Trimming removed 4 bases from V and 0 bases from J; junction bases left unmatched: 12. Germline V gene data show CDR1 as MNHEY and CDR2 as SVGEGT. CDR3 length equals 19 residues. Profiling relied on immunoSEQ multiplex PCR, and the TCRdb table lists in-frame clones only, not all of them. The sample holds about 260,000 clones, about 91% seen once. The chain has TRBV6-2 or TRBV6-3 and TRBJ2-1; 10 bases line up with TRBD2. Sequencing was performed on peripheral blood. The clonotype originates from a person aged 18 to 30 with COVID-19, enrolled during active disease. The CDR3 region is CASSFLGLAASSSYNEQFF. The CDR3 nucleotides read TGTGCCAGCAGTTTCTTAGGACTAGCGGCTTCTAGCTCCTACAATGAGCAGTTCTTC.